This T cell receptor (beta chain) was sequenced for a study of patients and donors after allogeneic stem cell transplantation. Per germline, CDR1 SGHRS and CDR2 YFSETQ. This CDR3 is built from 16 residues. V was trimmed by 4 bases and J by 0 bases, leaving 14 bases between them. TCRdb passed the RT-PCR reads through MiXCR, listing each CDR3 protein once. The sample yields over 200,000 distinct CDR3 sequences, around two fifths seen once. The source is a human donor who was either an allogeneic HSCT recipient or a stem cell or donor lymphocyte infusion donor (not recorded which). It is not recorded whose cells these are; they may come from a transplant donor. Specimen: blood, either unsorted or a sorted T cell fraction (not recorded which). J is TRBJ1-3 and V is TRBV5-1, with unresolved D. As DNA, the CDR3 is TGCGCCAGCAGCCCCGGAGAACGCAGCTCTGGAAACACCATATATTTT. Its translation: CASSPGERSSGNTIYF.